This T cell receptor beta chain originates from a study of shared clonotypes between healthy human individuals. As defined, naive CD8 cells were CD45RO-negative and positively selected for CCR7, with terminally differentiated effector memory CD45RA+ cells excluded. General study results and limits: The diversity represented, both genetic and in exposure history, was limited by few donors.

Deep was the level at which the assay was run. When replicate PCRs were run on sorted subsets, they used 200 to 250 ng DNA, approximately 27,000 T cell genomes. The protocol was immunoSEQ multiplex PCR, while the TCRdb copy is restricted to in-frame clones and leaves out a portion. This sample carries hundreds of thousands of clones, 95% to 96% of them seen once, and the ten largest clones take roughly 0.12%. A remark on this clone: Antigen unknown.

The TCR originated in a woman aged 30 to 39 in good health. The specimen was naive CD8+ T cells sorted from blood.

As DNA, the CDR3 is TGCGCCAGCAGCCAACGGGGCGGGGGTGAGCAGTTCTTC. Translating gives CASSQRGGGEQFF. The gene calls are TRBV4-1 and TRBJ2-1; TRBD2 matches 7 bases. The CDR3 length is 13 residues. Unmatched junction bases numbered 4, after V lost 2 bases and J lost 9 bases. Germline values: CDR1 MGHRA, CDR2 YSYEKL.